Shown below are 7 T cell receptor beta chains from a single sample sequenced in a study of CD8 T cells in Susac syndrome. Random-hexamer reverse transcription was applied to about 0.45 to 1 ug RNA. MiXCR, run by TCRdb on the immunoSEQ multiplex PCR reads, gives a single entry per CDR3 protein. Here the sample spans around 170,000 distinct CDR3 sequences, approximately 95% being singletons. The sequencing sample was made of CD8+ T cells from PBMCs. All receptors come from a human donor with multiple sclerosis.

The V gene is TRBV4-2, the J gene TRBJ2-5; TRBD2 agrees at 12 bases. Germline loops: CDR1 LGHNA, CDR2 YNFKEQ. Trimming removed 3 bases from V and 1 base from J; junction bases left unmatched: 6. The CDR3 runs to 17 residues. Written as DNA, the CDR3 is TGTGCCAGCAGCCAGGGGGTACTAGCGGGGGGCCAAGAGACCCAGTACTTC. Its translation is CASSQGVLAGGQETQYF.

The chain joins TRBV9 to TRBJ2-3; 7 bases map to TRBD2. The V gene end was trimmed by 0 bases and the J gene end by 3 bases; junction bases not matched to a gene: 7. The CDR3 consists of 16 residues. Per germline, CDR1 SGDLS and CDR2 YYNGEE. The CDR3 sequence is CASSVESKGGTDTQYF. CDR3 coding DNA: TGTGCCAGCAGCGTAGAGAGCAAGGGAGGGACAGATACGCAGTATTTT.

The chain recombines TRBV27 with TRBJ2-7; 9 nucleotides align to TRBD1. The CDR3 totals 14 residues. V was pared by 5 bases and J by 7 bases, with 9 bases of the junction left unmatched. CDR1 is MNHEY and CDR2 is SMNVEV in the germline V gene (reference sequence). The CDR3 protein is CASSRGQGSGEQYF. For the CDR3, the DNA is TGTGCCAGCAGTCGGGGACAGGGATCTGGTGAGCAGTACTTC.

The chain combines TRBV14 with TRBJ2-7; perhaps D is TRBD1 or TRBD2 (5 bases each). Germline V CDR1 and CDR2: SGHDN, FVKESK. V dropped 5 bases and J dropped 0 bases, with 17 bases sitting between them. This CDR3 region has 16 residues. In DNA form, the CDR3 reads TGTGCCAGCAGCGGAGATGCAGGGAGCCCCTCCTACGAGCAGTACTTC. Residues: CASSGDAGSPSYEQYF.

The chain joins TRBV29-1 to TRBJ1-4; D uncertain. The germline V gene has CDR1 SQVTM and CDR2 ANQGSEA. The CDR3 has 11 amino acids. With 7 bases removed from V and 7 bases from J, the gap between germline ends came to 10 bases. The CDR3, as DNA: TGCAGCGCGACCGAACTTGAAAAACTGTTTTTT. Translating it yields CSATELEKLFF.

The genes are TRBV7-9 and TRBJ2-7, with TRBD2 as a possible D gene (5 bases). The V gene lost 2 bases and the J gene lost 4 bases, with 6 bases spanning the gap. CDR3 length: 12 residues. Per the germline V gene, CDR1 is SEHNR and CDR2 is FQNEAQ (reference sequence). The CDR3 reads CASSLTGYEQYF. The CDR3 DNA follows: TGTGCCAGCAGCTTAACGGGGTACGAGCAGTACTTC.

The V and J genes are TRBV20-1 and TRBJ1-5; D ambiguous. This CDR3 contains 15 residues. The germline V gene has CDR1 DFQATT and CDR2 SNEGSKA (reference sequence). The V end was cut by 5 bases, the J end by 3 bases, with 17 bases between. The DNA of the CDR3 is TGCAGTGCTGTGGACCATACTCTCTCCAATCAGCCCCAGCATTTT. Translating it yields CSAVDHTLSNQPQHF.